This T cell receptor (beta chain) was identified during a study of blood T cell repertoires in COVID-19 (TCRdb year 2020). With regard to the full study: The collaborator samples originated in the United States, Italy and Spain and spanned the acute and convalescent phases of COVID-19. The material from the prospective study consisted of cDNA or gDNA derived from T cells, B-cell-depleted T cells, or PBMCs. Deeply sampled blood TCRbeta repertoires from subjects exposed to, actively infected with, or recovered from COVID-19 were included in the dataset. The repertoires were made available in a free public database intended to serve as a resource for research on the immune response to SARS-CoV-2. Samples were obtained from the ongoing ImmuneRACE study (first 160 participants) and from 1,254 subjects provided by 6 global collaborators. Sample metadata almost always included a de-identified subject ID, COVID-19 status, age in years and sex. Where HLA class I and class II types were available, the types were taken from metadata supplied by the sample provider, not from assay-based typing.

Whole blood was collected in K2EDTA tubes by collaborating institutions according to the institutions' own protocols. Collaborator samples were shipped for TCRbeta analysis as frozen whole blood, isolated PBMCs, or DNA extracted from either sample type. On this clone itself: The specificity of this receptor is unknown. No much larger clone exists at a distance of one base, and base qualities are not known.

The immunoSEQ Assay, a bias-controlled multiplex PCR, was used to amplify TCRbeta CDR3 regions from genomic DNA. Processing in the source paper ran as follows. Nucleated cell counts per sample were estimated from amplification of reference gene primers within the assay. To quantify the absolute abundance of each unique TCRbeta CDR3 rearrangement, sequence reads were collapsed and filtered. For each sample, productive Simpson clonality was calculated by taking the square root of Simpson's diversity index across productive rearrangements. Held by TCRdb, this immuneACCESS table contains in-frame sequences only and omits some clones. Under half of the omission traces to an unresolved V gene where checked; the cause of the rest is unknown. The DNA was the basis for D and trimming; V, J and clone size are from that table. In this sample the table shows approximately 280,000 clones, roughly 85% of which occur a single time. The ten largest make up 4.5% to 6% of the sample.

CDR1 and CDR2 are drawn from the germline V gene (reference sequence): MNHNY, SVGAGI. The CDR3 starts with the cysteine, ends with the phenylalanine, and has 14 residues. The CDR3 DNA has 42 bases and is translated from base 1. Here V drops 5 bases and J drops 3 bases, and the junction holds 6 bases not matched to any gene. What the research found in general, with its limitations: Clinical and demographic metadata were provided uncurated, with the amount varying by source and participant.

This receptor chain uses TRBV6-6 and TRBJ2-7; TRBD1 lines up with 8 middle nucleotides. The sequence derives from a man aged 50-59 years with active or convalescent COVID-19. Specimen: peripheral blood. The CDR3 region reads CASSRRTGNYEQYF. The base sequence is TGTGCCAGCAGTCGAAGGACAGGGAACTACGAGCAGTACTTC.